A selection of T cell receptor beta chains follows, all from one sample in a study of blood T cell repertoires in COVID-19. Clones were sequenced by immunoSEQ multiplex PCR, and TCRdb holds only the in-frame ones, with some missing. The sample carries 250,000 or so clones, approximately 86% recorded once. Specimen: PBMCs or T cells enriched from blood (not recorded which). The receptors here all came from a woman under 30 who had recovered from COVID-19. Both conserved end residues are part of each CDR3. D genes are given only for firm matches. Clone size is stated in some rows and not others, as once, few, many or a class when expanded.

abundance: .
v_gene: TRBV7-8
j_gene: TRBJ2-3
d_gene: .
CDR3aa: CASSLVGRGSTDTQYF
CDR3nt: TGTGCCAGCAGCCTAGTGGGCCGGGGGTCCACAGATACGCAGTATTTT

abundance: many
v_gene: TRBV5-4
j_gene: TRBJ1-6
d_gene: .
CDR3aa: CASRQSTGNSPLHF
CDR3nt: TGTGCCAGCAGACAAAGCACAGGGAATTCACCCCTCCACTTT

abundance: .
v_gene: TRBV9
j_gene: TRBJ1-1
d_gene: .
CDR3aa: CASSVGGWNTEAFF
CDR3nt: TGTGCCAGCAGCGTAGGGGGCTGGAACACTGAAGCTTTCTTT

abundance: .
v_gene: TRBV14
j_gene: TRBJ1-1
d_gene: TRBD1
CDR3aa: CASSHGGQPGEAFF
CDR3nt: TGTGCCAGCAGCCATGGGGGACAGCCCGGTGAAGCTTTCTTT

abundance: .
v_gene: TRBV16
j_gene: TRBJ2-7
d_gene: .
CDR3aa: CASSQSYTSYEQYF
CDR3nt: TGTGCCAGCAGCCAATCGTACACCTCCTACGAGCAGTACTTC

abundance: .
v_gene: TRBV2
j_gene: TRBJ1-4
d_gene: TRBD1
CDR3aa: CASSTGTGDYATNEKLFF
CDR3nt: TGTGCCAGCTCGACCGGGACAGGGGACTACGCAACTAATGAAAAACTGTTTTTT

abundance: .
v_gene: TRBV11-2
j_gene: TRBJ2-4
d_gene: .
CDR3aa: CASSSPAWFRDSRNIQYF
CDR3nt: TGTGCCAGCAGCTCGCCGGCGTGGTTCCGGGACTCGAGAAACATTCAGTACTTC

abundance: .
v_gene: TRBV9
j_gene: TRBJ2-2
d_gene: .
CDR3aa: CASSVGGGRELFF
CDR3nt: TGTGCCAGCAGCGTAGGTGGTGGGCGGGAGCTGTTTTTT

abundance: .
v_gene: TRBV10-2
j_gene: TRBJ2-1
d_gene: TRBD2
CDR3aa: CASSLLAIEQFF
CDR3nt: TGCGCCAGCAGCTTACTAGCGATCGAGCAGTTCTTC

abundance: .
v_gene: TRBV11-2
j_gene: TRBJ2-3
d_gene: .
CDR3aa: CASSPQISTDTQYF
CDR3nt: TGTGCCAGCAGCCCGCAGATAAGCACAGATACGCAGTATTTT

abundance: once
v_gene: TRBV30
j_gene: TRBJ1-2
d_gene: TRBD1
CDR3aa: CAWRSDRGLSYTF
CDR3nt: TGTGCCTGGAGAAGCGACAGGGGGTTAAGCTACACCTTC

abundance: .
v_gene: TRBV2
j_gene: TRBJ2-1
d_gene: TRBD1
CDR3aa: CASSRFRDRAGNEQFF
CDR3nt: TGTGCCAGCAGCCGCTTCAGGGACAGGGCAGGCAATGAGCAGTTCTTC

abundance: .
v_gene: TRBV28
j_gene: TRBJ1-1
d_gene: .
CDR3aa: CASSLSGIEDYENTEAFF
CDR3nt: TGTGCCAGCAGTTTAAGTGGCATTGAAGACTACGAAAACACTGAAGCTTTCTTT

abundance: .
v_gene: TRBV11-2
j_gene: TRBJ2-7
d_gene: .
CDR3aa: CASSRDRYEQYF
CDR3nt: TGTGCCAGCAGCCGAGACAGGTACGAGCAGTACTTC

abundance: .
v_gene: TRBV20-1
j_gene: TRBJ1-5
d_gene: .
CDR3aa: CSASIPLGREGNQPQHF
CDR3nt: TGCAGTGCTAGTATCCCACTTGGCAGGGAGGGTAATCAGCCCCAGCATTTT

abundance: .
v_gene: TRBV10-3
j_gene: TRBJ1-2
d_gene: TRBD1
CDR3aa: CAGGTGIGYGYTF
CDR3nt: TGTGCCGGAGGGACAGGTATAGGCTATGGCTACACCTTC

abundance: .
v_gene: TRBV6-5
j_gene: TRBJ2-7
d_gene: TRBD2
CDR3aa: CASSRPGTSSYEQYF
CDR3nt: TGTGCCAGCAGCCGGCCGGGGACTAGCTCCTACGAGCAGTACTTC

abundance: .
v_gene: TRBV2
j_gene: TRBJ1-4
d_gene: .
CDR3aa: CASRTIGLNEKLFF
CDR3nt: TGTGCCAGCCGGACTATTGGGCTTAATGAAAAACTGTTTTTT

abundance: once
v_gene: TRBV11-2
j_gene: TRBJ1-3
d_gene: .
CDR3aa: CASSLDRTVSGNTIYF
CDR3nt: TGTGCCAGCAGCTTAGATCGGACAGTCTCTGGAAACACCATATATTTT

abundance: .
v_gene: TRBV13
j_gene: TRBJ2-1
d_gene: TRBD2
CDR3aa: CASSSPWASGDNEQFF
CDR3nt: TGTGCCAGCAGCTCCCCGTGGGCTAGCGGTGACAATGAGCAGTTCTTC

abundance: once
v_gene: TRBV3-1/TRBV3-2
j_gene: TRBJ1-2
d_gene: TRBD1
CDR3aa: CASRSRGRGYGYTF
CDR3nt: TGTGCCAGCAGAAGCAGGGGGCGAGGCTATGGCTACACCTTC

abundance: .
v_gene: TRBV7-9
j_gene: TRBJ2-5
d_gene: TRBD2
CDR3aa: CASSLPGTTQETQYF
CDR3nt: TGTGCCAGCAGCCTGCCCGGGACTACCCAAGAGACCCAGTACTTC

abundance: .
v_gene: TRBV7-9
j_gene: TRBJ1-4
d_gene: .
CDR3aa: CASSFALDTSRTEKLFF
CDR3nt: TGTGCCAGCAGCTTTGCACTCGACACATCACGAACAGAAAAACTGTTTTTT

abundance: .
v_gene: TRBV12-3/TRBV12-4
j_gene: TRBJ2-3
d_gene: .
CDR3aa: CASSFGTDTQYF
CDR3nt: TGTGCCAGCAGTTTCGGCACAGATACGCAGTATTTT

abundance: .
v_gene: TRBV24-1
j_gene: TRBJ2-7
d_gene: TRBD2
CDR3aa: CATSDTSGNLIHEQYF
CDR3nt: TGTGCCACCAGTGATACTAGCGGGAACTTGATCCACGAGCAGTACTTC

abundance: .
v_gene: TRBV27
j_gene: TRBJ2-2
d_gene: .
CDR3aa: CASSFFETGTGELFF
CDR3nt: TGTGCCAGCAGTTTCTTTGAAACAGGCACCGGGGAGCTGTTTTTT

abundance: .
v_gene: TRBV19
j_gene: TRBJ1-1
d_gene: .
CDR3aa: CASSIRGRINTEAFF
CDR3nt: TGTGCCAGTAGTATAAGGGGGAGAATTAACACTGAAGCTTTCTTT

abundance: .
v_gene: TRBV28
j_gene: TRBJ2-3
d_gene: .
CDR3aa: CASRYPGGHTDTQYF
CDR3nt: TGTGCCAGCAGATATCCGGGCGGACACACAGATACGCAGTATTTT

abundance: .
v_gene: TRBV28
j_gene: TRBJ2-6
d_gene: .
CDR3aa: CASSLHRDTGLSGANVLTF
CDR3nt: TGTGCCAGCAGCCTACACCGGGACACCGGACTCTCTGGGGCCAACGTCCTGACTTTC

abundance: few
v_gene: TRBV2
j_gene: TRBJ1-2
d_gene: .
CDR3aa: CASSGGTQLGYTF
CDR3nt: TGTGCCAGCAGTGGCGGGACTCAGCTCGGCTACACCTTC

abundance: once
v_gene: TRBV4-1
j_gene: TRBJ1-5
d_gene: .
CDR3aa: CASSPGQYNQPQHF
CDR3nt: TGCGCCAGCAGCCCCGGACAGTACAATCAGCCCCAGCATTTT

abundance: .
v_gene: TRBV11-2
j_gene: TRBJ2-5
d_gene: TRBD2
CDR3aa: CASSKGTSGGRETQYF
CDR3nt: TGTGCCAGCAGCAAAGGGACTAGCGGGGGTCGGGAGACCCAGTACTTC

abundance: .
v_gene: TRBV19
j_gene: TRBJ2-2
d_gene: TRBD1
CDR3aa: CASSRTGDNTGELFF
CDR3nt: TGTGCCAGTAGTAGGACAGGCGACAACACCGGGGAGCTGTTTTTT

abundance: .
v_gene: TRBV5-1
j_gene: TRBJ1-1
d_gene: .
CDR3aa: CASSSDSPGGAFF
CDR3nt: TGCGCCAGCAGCTCGGACAGCCCGGGTGGGGCTTTCTTT

abundance: .
v_gene: TRBV29-1
j_gene: TRBJ2-7
d_gene: .
CDR3aa: CSVLGDIEQYF
CDR3nt: TGCAGCGTTCTGGGGGACATCGAGCAGTACTTC

abundance: .
v_gene: TRBV5-4
j_gene: TRBJ2-5
d_gene: .
CDR3aa: CASSLASQTDAWETQYF
CDR3nt: TGTGCCAGCAGCTTGGCCTCTCAGACAGACGCATGGGAGACCCAGTACTTC

abundance: once
v_gene: TRBV2
j_gene: TRBJ2-3
d_gene: TRBD2
CDR3aa: CASSGRLAGVLDTQYF
CDR3nt: TGTGCCAGCAGTGGGCGACTAGCGGGAGTGTTAGATACGCAGTATTTT

abundance: once
v_gene: TRBV28
j_gene: TRBJ1-2
d_gene: .
CDR3aa: CASSLRESHGYTF
CDR3nt: TGTGCCAGCAGTTTAAGGGAGAGTCATGGCTACACCTTC

abundance: .
v_gene: TRBV7-9
j_gene: TRBJ1-6
d_gene: .
CDR3aa: CASSLVSGSGSPLHF
CDR3nt: TGTGCCAGCAGCTTAGTTTCCGGGAGTGGTTCACCCCTCCACTTT

abundance: .
v_gene: TRBV5-4
j_gene: TRBJ2-2
d_gene: TRBD2
CDR3aa: CASSLPGLAGGPDTGELFF
CDR3nt: TGTGCCAGCAGCTTACCGGGACTAGCGGGAGGGCCGGACACCGGGGAGCTGTTTTTT

abundance: .
v_gene: TRBV6-5
j_gene: TRBJ1-2
d_gene: .
CDR3aa: CASSPDTFRGYTF
CDR3nt: TGTGCCAGCAGCCCCGACACCTTCCGTGGCTACACCTTC

abundance: .
v_gene: TRBV5-1
j_gene: TRBJ2-1
d_gene: .
CDR3aa: CASSLAGLSTPQFF
CDR3nt: TGCGCCAGCAGCTTGGCGGGACTCAGCACACCACAGTTCTTC

abundance: .
v_gene: TRBV11-2
j_gene: TRBJ2-2
d_gene: TRBD2
CDR3aa: CASSFIAGWNTGELFF
CDR3nt: TGTGCCAGCAGCTTTATAGCGGGGTGGAACACCGGGGAGCTGTTTTTT

abundance: .
v_gene: TRBV9
j_gene: TRBJ2-1
d_gene: TRBD2
CDR3aa: CASSPLRGTSGVNEQFF
CDR3nt: TGTGCCAGCAGCCCCCTGCGGGGGACTAGCGGGGTTAATGAGCAGTTCTTC

abundance: .
v_gene: TRBV5-1
j_gene: TRBJ1-1
d_gene: TRBD1
CDR3aa: CASSLRDRNTEAFF
CDR3nt: TGCGCCAGCAGCCTCCGGGACAGGAACACTGAAGCTTTCTTT

abundance: .
v_gene: TRBV7-2
j_gene: TRBJ1-4
d_gene: TRBD1
CDR3aa: CASSPTGSLEKLFF
CDR3nt: TGTGCCAGCAGCCCGACAGGGAGTCTAGAAAAACTGTTTTTT

abundance: .
v_gene: TRBV5-4
j_gene: TRBJ1-1
d_gene: .
CDR3aa: CASSLELDRLNTEAFF
CDR3nt: TGTGCCAGCAGCTTGGAGTTGGACAGATTGAACACTGAAGCTTTCTTT

abundance: .
v_gene: TRBV25-1
j_gene: TRBJ2-5
d_gene: .
CDR3aa: CASSEKTSYPTQYF
CDR3nt: TGTGCCAGCAGTGAAAAGACTAGTTATCCGACCCAGTACTTC

abundance: few
v_gene: TRBV5-1
j_gene: TRBJ2-4
d_gene: TRBD2
CDR3aa: CASSPLLAGGLVNIQYF
CDR3nt: TGCGCCAGCAGCCCTCTTCTAGCGGGAGGATTAGTAAACATTCAGTACTTC

abundance: .
v_gene: TRBV28
j_gene: TRBJ2-3
d_gene: TRBD2
CDR3aa: CASRGVERDTQDTQYF
CDR3nt: TGTGCCAGCAGGGGCGTCGAGCGGGATACGCAGGATACGCAGTATTTT

abundance: .
v_gene: TRBV5-4
j_gene: TRBJ2-7
d_gene: .
CDR3aa: CASSSGQSYEQYF
CDR3nt: TGTGCCAGCAGCTCTGGACAGTCCTACGAGCAGTACTTC

abundance: .
v_gene: TRBV12-5
j_gene: TRBJ1-1
d_gene: .
CDR3aa: CASGWGRAAHFSGDGNTEAFF
CDR3nt: TGTGCTAGTGGTTGGGGTAGGGCAGCACATTTTTCAGGGGATGGGAACACTGAAGCTTTCTTT

abundance: .
v_gene: TRBV5-1
j_gene: TRBJ2-2
d_gene: TRBD2
CDR3aa: CASTILAEIFSNTGELFF
CDR3nt: TGCGCCAGCACCATCCTAGCGGAGATCTTTTCGAACACCGGGGAGCTGTTTTTT